These 27 T cell receptor beta chains came from one sample sequenced in a study of blood T cell repertoires in COVID-19 (dated by TCRdb to about 2020). Library preparation was by the immunoSEQ multiplex PCR assay. The table comes from immuneACCESS by way of TCRdb, which keeps in-frame sequences with V and J called. Part of the clones is missing from these tables; in studies checked, under half for an unresolved V gene and the rest for unknown reasons. This sample gives roughly 160,000 clones in total; 65% to 85% of them show up just once. The top ten clonotypes cover roughly 13% of the sample. Input material: PBMCs or T cells enriched from blood (not recorded which). Receptor source: a woman between 55 and 75 years old who had recovered from COVID-19.

The chain employs TRBV2 and TRBJ2-3, with 11 positions matching TRBD2. The CDR3 spans 17 residues. Germline assignment: CDR1 SNHLY and CDR2 FYNNEI. V shed 6 bases and J 2 bases; nucleotides not matched to a gene: 10. The CDR3 loop reads CASRRPTSGGPTDTQYF. The CDR3 nucleotides are TGTGCCAGCAGGCGCCCCACTAGCGGGGGCCCCACAGATACGCAGTATTTT.

The chain recombines TRBV2 with TRBJ2-7; no firm D call. Germline CDR1 is SNHLY and CDR2 is FYNNEI. CDR3 length: 11 amino acids. Deletions cut 3 bases from V and 4 bases from J, with 4 bases between. The CDR3 coding sequence is TGTGCCAGCAGTGACAATTACGAGCAGTACTTC. This encodes CASSDNYEQYF.

The chain couples TRBV28 to TRBJ1-3, with TRBD1 matching over 8 bases. Germline lookup yields CDR1 MDHEN and CDR2 SYDVKM. This CDR3 has 16 amino acids. J lost 4 bases, V lost 2 bases, and 7 bases had no gene match. The CDR3 protein is CASSLALRTGGNTIYF. In DNA, the CDR3 is TGTGCCAGCAGTTTAGCCCTTAGGACAGGGGGAAACACCATATATTTT.

The genes are TRBV5-8 and TRBJ1-4; 8 nucleotides match TRBD1. V lost 5 bases, J lost 7 bases, and 7 bases stayed unmatched. CDR1 is SGHTS, CDR2 YDEGEE, per germline. The CDR3 loop spans 14 amino acids. The DNA for the CDR3 is TGTGCCAGCAGAGTGACAGGGGTACGTGAAAAACTGTTTTTT. Encoded protein: CASRVTGVREKLFF.

The chain combines TRBV3-1 (or the pseudogene TRBV3-2) with TRBJ2-5; D unresolved. Germline lookup yields CDR1 LGHDT and CDR2 YNNKEL (reference sequence). This CDR3 has 13 residues. Trimming removed 5 bases at V and 1 base at J, with 8 bases between. In nucleotides, the CDR3 is TGTGCCAGCAGCGATCGCGGCCAAGAGACCCAGTACTTC. Encoded protein: CASSDRGQETQYF.

This chain connects TRBV19 to TRBJ1-1, with TRBD1 matching 11 bases. The CDR3 length is 14 residues. Per germline, CDR1 LNHDA and CDR2 SQIVND (reference sequence). V trimming: 7 bases; J trimming: 4 bases; junction bases outside the gene matches: 5. The CDR3 loop is CASKRTGGPTEAFF. CDR3 coding DNA: TGTGCCAGTAAGAGGACAGGGGGCCCCACTGAAGCTTTCTTT.

The chain has TRBV19 and TRBJ1-1; no clear D gene. The CDR3 is 14 residues long. Germline-derived CDR1 and CDR2 are LNHDA and SQIVND (reference sequence). V was clipped by 3 bases and J by 2 bases, with 10 bases between them. The CDR3 DNA reads as TGTGCCAGTAGTATTCCTCCCTCTAACACTGAAGCTTTCTTT. Its translation: CASSIPPSNTEAFF.

The chain is built from TRBV7-2 and TRBJ1-2; 10 bases line up with TRBD1. This CDR3 contains 14 residues. After removal of 5 bases from V and 7 bases from J, the junction contained 7 bases not matched to a gene. Germline CDR1 is SGHTA and CDR2 is FQGNSA. The CDR3 DNA reads TGTGCCAGCAGCCCGGGACAGGGGTGGGTTGGCTACACCTTC. Residues: CASSPGQGWVGYTF.

This chain links TRBV18 with TRBJ1-2; no clear D gene. Trimming took off 3 bases at V and 0 bases at J, with 11 bases between the two ends. This CDR3 is built from 15 residues. Germline CDR1 and CDR2: KGHSH and LQKENI. CDR3 sequence (DNA): TGTGCCAGCTCACCTCTTCAGCGAGCTAACTATGGCTACACCTTC. Translated: CASSPLQRANYGYTF. Looking up the rest from reference TRBV18 and TRBJ1-2 gives the full variable domain: NAGVMQNPRHLVRRRGQEARLRCSPMKGHSHVYWYRQLPEEGLKFMVYLQKENIIDESGMPKERFSAEFPKEGPSILRIQQVVRGDSAAYFCASSPLQRANYGYTFGSGTRLTVV.

The J gene is TRBJ1-5, the V gene TRBV5-1; the D gene is possibly TRBD1 (5 bases). The V end was cut by 0 bases, the J end by 8 bases, with 9 bases between. The CDR3 length is 13 residues. Germline V gives CDR1 SGHRS, CDR2 YFSETQ. CDR3 loop: CASSLDGGEPQHF. The CDR3 DNA reads as TGCGCCAGCAGCTTGGACGGGGGGGAGCCCCAGCATTTT.

The chain recombines TRBV2 with TRBJ2-5, with D possibly TRBD2 on 6 matching bases. Germline CDR1 is SNHLY and CDR2 is FYNNEI. Trimming took off 6 bases at V and 3 bases at J, with 11 bases between the two ends. The CDR3 loop spans 13 amino acids. The CDR3 bases are TGTGCCAGCAGCGCTCTAGCGAAAGAGACCCAGTACTTC. This sequence encodes CASSALAKETQYF.

The chain combines TRBV7-9 with TRBJ1-5; TRBD1 matches at 7 bases. V lost 1 base to trimming and J lost 1 base; unmatched junction nucleotides: 7. Germline values: CDR1 SEHNR, CDR2 FQNEAQ (reference sequence). The CDR3 extends over 17 amino acids. CDR3 in amino acids: CASSLGNRGESNQPQHF. CDR3 nucleotide sequence: TGTGCCAGCAGCTTAGGCAACAGGGGAGAGAGCAATCAGCCCCAGCATTTT.

The genes are TRBV18 and TRBJ2-7; D perhaps matches TRBD2 (5 bases). This CDR3 has 13 residues. Trimming shortened V by 1 base and J by 9 bases, and 13 bases separated the two germline ends. Per the germline V gene, CDR1 is KGHSH and CDR2 is LQKENI. CDR3 bases: TGTGCCAGCTCACCACTGGAGGACTTGGGGCAGTACTTC. It specifies CASSPLEDLGQYF.

V is TRBV7-9 and J is TRBJ2-1, with TRBD1 identical over 7 bases. The junction had 13 bases not matched to a gene; V was cut back by 6 bases and J by 8 bases. The CDR3 is 15 amino acids. Germline CDR1 and CDR2: SEHNR and FQNEAQ (reference sequence). The CDR3 DNA is TGTGCCAGCAGTTCCGGACAGGTCCAGAGCGATGAGCAGTTCTTC. The encoded protein is CASSSGQVQSDEQFF.

The chain has TRBV7-2 and TRBJ1-1, with 8 bases lining up with TRBD1. After removal of 5 bases from V and 6 bases from J, the junction contained 8 bases not matched to a gene. Germline V lookup: CDR1 SGHTA, CDR2 FQGNSA. This CDR3 has 14 residues. CDR3 in amino acids: CASSLWRDRSEAFF. The CDR3 region has the DNA TGTGCCAGCAGCCTCTGGAGGGACAGGTCTGAAGCTTTCTTT. Combining the CDR3 with reference TRBV7-2 and TRBJ1-1 gives the whole variable domain GAGVSQSPSNKVTEKGKDVELRCDPISGHTALYWYRQSLGQGLEFLIYFQGNSAPDKSGLPSDRFSAERTGGSVSTLTIQRTQQEDSAVYLCASSLWRDRSEAFFGQGTRLTVV.

The J gene is TRBJ2-7, the V gene TRBV27; 11 bases agree with TRBD1. The V gene end was trimmed by 5 bases and the J gene end by 0 bases; junction bases not matched to a gene: 6. CDR3 length: 16 residues. Germline V gene lookup returns CDR1 MNHEY and CDR2 SMNVEV (reference sequence). Here the CDR3 reads CASSPGQGGSSYEQYF. The CDR3 nucleotides are TGTGCCAGCAGTCCGGGACAGGGGGGGAGCTCCTACGAGCAGTACTTC.

CDR3: CASSPQLVGDTQYF. The CDR3, as DNA: TGTGCCAGCAGCCCCCAACTAGTTGGCGATACGCAGTATTTT. The chain uses TRBV7-9 and TRBJ2-3, with D maybe TRBD2 (5 bases). CDR1 and CDR2 from the germline V gene are SEHNR and FQNEAQ (reference sequence). V gave up 5 bases and J gave up 6 bases, with 15 bases separating them. There are 14 residues in the CDR3.

The V call is TRBV5-4, the J call TRBJ1-2, with a weak D call TRBD1 (6 bases). V lost 4 bases, J lost 4 bases, and 11 bases lay in between. The CDR3 contains 13 residues. The germline gives CDR1 SGHNT, CDR2 YYREEE (reference sequence). CDR3 sequence: CASSIQGSYGYTF. In nucleotides, the CDR3 is TGTGCCAGCAGCATACAGGGTTCCTATGGCTACACCTTC. Full variable domain (missing parts from reference TRBV5-4 and TRBJ1-2): ETGVTQSPTHLIKTRGQQVTLRCSSQSGHNTVSWYQQALGQGPQFIFQYYREEENGRGNFPPRFSGLQFPNYSSELNVNALELDDSALYLCASSIQGSYGYTFGSGTRLTVV.

The chain couples TRBV28 to TRBJ1-1; the D gene is possibly TRBD1 (5 bases). The CDR3 is 13 residues long. CDR1 and CDR2 from the germline V gene are MDHEN and SYDVKM. The V end lost 5 bases, the J end lost 3 bases, and 10 bases lay between the germline ends. CDR3 protein: CASSVDTYTEAFF. DNA of the CDR3: TGTGCCAGCAGTGTGGACACCTACACTGAAGCTTTCTTT.

The rearrangement links TRBV28 to TRBJ2-3, with D perhaps TRBD2 (7 bases). The germline V gene has CDR1 MDHEN and CDR2 SYDVKM. CDR3 length equals 15 residues. V lost 6 bases to trimming and J lost 6 bases, with 19 bases between them. CDR3 sequence: CASRGGAPKADTQYF. CDR3 DNA: TGTGCCAGCAGAGGGGGGGCCCCAAAGGCTGATACGCAGTATTTT.

This rearrangement joins TRBV30 to TRBJ2-7, with a possible D match to TRBD2 (6 bases). The CDR3 extends over 14 amino acids. The ends were cut back, 1 base at V and 2 bases at J, with 12 bases in the middle. The germline CDR1 and CDR2 sequences are GTSNPN and SVGIG (reference sequence). The CDR3 is CAWSGRGLTYEQYF. In DNA form, the CDR3 reads TGTGCCTGGAGTGGGCGGGGATTGACCTACGAGCAGTACTTC.

The chain is built from TRBV2 and TRBJ1-4; 9 positions agree with TRBD1. The CDR3 sequence is 14 residues long. J lost 12 bases, V lost 7 bases, and 12 bases had no gene match. Germline loops: CDR1 SNHLY, CDR2 FYNNEI. CDR3 in amino acids: CASKRDRVIGELFF. In DNA, the CDR3 is TGTGCCAGCAAGAGGGACAGGGTAATCGGCGAACTGTTTTTT.

The chain joins TRBV7-3 to TRBJ1-2, with D possibly matching TRBD1 (5 bases). The CDR3 has 13 residues. Trimming removed 5 bases at V and 5 bases at J, with 12 bases between. Germline V gene data show CDR1 as SGHTA and CDR2 as FQGTGA. The CDR3 nucleotides read TGTGCCAGCAGCCCGGGGACTGAGTATGGCTACACCTTC. This codes for CASSPGTEYGYTF.

This clone was detected once. The rearrangement uses TRBV5-1 and TRBJ1-2; 11 bases align to TRBD1. This CDR3 contains 14 residues. J was trimmed by 7 bases and V by 3 bases; bases with no gene match: 5. Germline values: CDR1 SGHRS, CDR2 YFSETQ. CDR3 in amino acids: CASSSGTGGSGYTF. DNA for the CDR3: TGCGCCAGCAGCTCAGGGACAGGGGGATCTGGCTACACCTTC.

Note on this clone: Sequence at one end of the junction differs from germline and may be a read error. The chain combines TRBV7-9 with TRBJ2-1; a possible D gene is TRBD2 (5 bases). The CDR3 has 11 amino acids. Germline lookup yields CDR1 SEHNR and CDR2 FQNEAQ (reference sequence). The CDR3 DNA is TGTGCCAGCAGCGCAGTCTTGAGGGCGGTCTTC. Translating gives CASSAVLRAVF.

The count of this clone is one. The chain uses TRBV7-2 and TRBJ2-7; the match to TRBD2 covers 12 bases. Germline V gene sequence: CDR1 SGHTA, CDR2 FQGNSA. CDR3 length: 15 amino acids. The junction had 8 bases not matched to a gene; V was cut back by 4 bases and J by 7 bases. In DNA, the CDR3 is TGTGCCAGCAGCTACTCTAGCGGGGGGGCGCGGGAGCAGTACTTC. Translating it yields CASSYSSGGAREQYF.

This clone was detected a few times. The chain is built from TRBV11-2 and TRBJ2-3, with 10 bases that match TRBD2. V lost 5 bases, J lost 3 bases, and 5 bases stayed unmatched. The CDR3 runs to 15 residues. Germline V gene sequence: CDR1 SGHAT, CDR2 FQNNGV. The CDR3 spells CASSLLAGATDTQYF. The CDR3 DNA sequence: TGTGCCAGCAGCCTCCTAGCGGGAGCGACAGATACGCAGTATTTT. Variable domain in full (rest from reference TRBV11-2 and TRBJ2-3): EAGVAQSPRYKIIEKRQSVAFWCNPISGHATLYWYQQILGQGPKLLIQFQNNGVVDDSQLPKDRFSAERLKGVDSTLKIQPAKLEDSAVYLCASSLLAGATDTQYFGPGTRLTVL.